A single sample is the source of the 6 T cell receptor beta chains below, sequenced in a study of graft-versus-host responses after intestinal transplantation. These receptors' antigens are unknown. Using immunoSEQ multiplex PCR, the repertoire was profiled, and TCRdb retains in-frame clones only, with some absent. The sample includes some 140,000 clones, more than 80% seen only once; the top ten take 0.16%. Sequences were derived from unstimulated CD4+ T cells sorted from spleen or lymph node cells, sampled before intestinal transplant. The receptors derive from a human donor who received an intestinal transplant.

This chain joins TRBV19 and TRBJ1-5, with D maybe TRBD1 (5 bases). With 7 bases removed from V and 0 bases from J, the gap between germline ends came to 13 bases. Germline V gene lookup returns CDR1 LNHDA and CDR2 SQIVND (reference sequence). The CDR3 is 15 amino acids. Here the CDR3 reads CASTPRGYSNQPQHF. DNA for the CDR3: TGTGCCAGTACCCCCCGGGGGTATAGCAATCAGCCCCAGCATTTT.

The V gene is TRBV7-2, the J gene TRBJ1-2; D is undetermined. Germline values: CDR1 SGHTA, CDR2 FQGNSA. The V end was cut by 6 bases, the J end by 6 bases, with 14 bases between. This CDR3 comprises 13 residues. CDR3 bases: TGTGCCAGCAGGCGGACCCGGGCCCATGGCTACACCTTC. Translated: CASRRTRAHGYTF.

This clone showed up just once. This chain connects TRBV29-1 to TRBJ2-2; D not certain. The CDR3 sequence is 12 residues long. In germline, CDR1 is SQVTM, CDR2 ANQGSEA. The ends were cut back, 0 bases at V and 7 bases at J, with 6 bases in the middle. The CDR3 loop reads CSVEDRGGELFF. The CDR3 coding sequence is TGCAGCGTTGAAGATCGAGGCGGGGAGCTGTTTTTT.

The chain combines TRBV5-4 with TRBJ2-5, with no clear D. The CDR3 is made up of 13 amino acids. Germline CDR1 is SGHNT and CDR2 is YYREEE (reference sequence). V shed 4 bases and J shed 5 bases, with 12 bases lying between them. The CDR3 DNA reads TGTGCCAGCAGCCCTAGAGTCGGGGAGACCCAGTACTTC. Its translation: CASSPRVGETQYF.

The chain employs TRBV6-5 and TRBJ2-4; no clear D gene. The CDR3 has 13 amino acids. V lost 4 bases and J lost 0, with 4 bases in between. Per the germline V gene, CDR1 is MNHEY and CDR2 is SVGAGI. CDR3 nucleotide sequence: TGTGCCAGCAGTTCTGTAGCCAAAAACATTCAGTACTTC. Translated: CASSSVAKNIQYF.

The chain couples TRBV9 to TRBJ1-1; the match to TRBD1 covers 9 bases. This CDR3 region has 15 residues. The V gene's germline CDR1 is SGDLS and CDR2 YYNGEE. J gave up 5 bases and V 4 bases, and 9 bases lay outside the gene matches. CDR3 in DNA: TGTGCCAGCAGCCCCGGGACAGGGAGTAGGACTGAAGCTTTCTTT. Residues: CASSPGTGSRTEAFF.